The sequence of this TCR beta chain was determined in a study of OX40 agonist ivuxolimab in advanced cancers. CDR1 is SEHNR, CDR2 FQNEAQ, per germline (reference sequence). Trimming at V came to 6 bases and at J to 3 bases, leaving 5 bases not matched to a gene. The length of the CDR3 is 14 residues. The assay was immunoSEQ multiplex PCR, and TCRdb's table has in-frame clones only and misses some. The sample holds roughly 38,000 clones, around 80% seen once. The source material was CD4+ or CD8+ T cells sorted from blood, sampled in a trial of the OX40 agonist ivuxolimab. This TCR was recovered from an adult with an advanced solid tumor such as melanoma, head and neck, liver or kidney cancer. The chain couples TRBV7-9 to TRBJ2-3, with 8 bases identical to TRBD1. The CDR3 bases are TGTGCCAGCAGTTGGACAGGGTATACAGATACGCAGTATTTT. Amino acids: CASSWTGYTDTQYF.